This TCR beta chain came from a study of read filtering for tumor transcriptome and immune sequencing. Study-wide points: IR-seq captured clonotypes deeper and more reliably than RNA-seq. This fraction held mixed bone marrow immune cells after CD138-negative sorting.

Sampling of bone marrow took place during active disease in every patient. The library was built from 400 ng RNA with molecular barcoded adaptors for alpha/delta and beta/gamma chains. TCRdb reprocessed the reads via MiXCR and lists one record per CDR3 protein. The sample lists more than 30,000 distinct CDR3 sequences, approximately 14% occurring once. Germline CDR1 and CDR2: SQVTM and ANQGSEA. The CDR3 runs to 11 residues. V was clipped by 5 bases and J by 5 bases, with 10 bases between them. This clonotype appeared many times. The antigen remains undetermined. The rearrangement links TRBV29-1 to TRBJ2-7; unclear D gene. The sequence was collected from a donor at least 40 years old with multiple myeloma. The sequenced material came from a population of CD138-negative cells sorted from bone marrow. The CDR3 here is CSVKERNEQYF. The CDR3 DNA sequence: TGCAGCGTTAAGGAGAGGAACGAGCAGTACTTC.